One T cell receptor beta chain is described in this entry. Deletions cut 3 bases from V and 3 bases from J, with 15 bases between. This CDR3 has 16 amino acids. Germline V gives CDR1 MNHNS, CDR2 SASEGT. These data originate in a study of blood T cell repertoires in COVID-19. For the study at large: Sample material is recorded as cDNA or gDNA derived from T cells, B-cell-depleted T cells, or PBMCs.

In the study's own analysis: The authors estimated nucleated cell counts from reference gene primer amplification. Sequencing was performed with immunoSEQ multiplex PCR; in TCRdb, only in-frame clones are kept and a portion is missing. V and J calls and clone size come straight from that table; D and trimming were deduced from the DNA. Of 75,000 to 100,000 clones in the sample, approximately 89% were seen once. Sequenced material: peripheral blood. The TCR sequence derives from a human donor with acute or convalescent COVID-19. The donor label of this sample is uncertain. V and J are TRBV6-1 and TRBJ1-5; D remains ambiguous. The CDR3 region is CASSERVRADNQPQHF. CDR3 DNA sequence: TGTGCCAGCAGTGAGCGGGTTCGCGCCGACAATCAGCCCCAGCATTTT.